The sequence of this TCR beta chain was determined in a study of graft-versus-host responses after intestinal transplantation. The wider study: Recipients uniformly received anti-thymocyte globulin induction, followed by tacrolimus and steroids for 3 to 4 years. Study results and limitations: Investigators detected GvH clones in recipient marrow, with some emerging earlier in ileum or blood. Clonal ratios of graft-versus-host to host-versus-graft in allografts were high for patients exhibiting graft-donor T cell macrochimerism. Declining HvG levels early post-transplant were linked to peak circulating GvH clone levels.

The data were produced by immunoSEQ multiplex PCR, yet TCRdb's version contains in-frame clones alone and is incomplete. The repertoire holds 85,000 to 95,000 clones, more than 85% seen once, with 1.5% to 2% in the top ten. Details on this clone: Its cognate antigen is unknown.

Sample: unstimulated CD8+ T cells sorted from spleen or lymph node cells, taken before intestinal transplant. The clonotype was recovered from a human donor who received an intestinal transplant.

The CDR3 loop is CASSTSGGVDEQFF. The CDR3 DNA reads as TGTGCCAGCAGCACCAGCGGGGGCGTGGATGAGCAGTTCTTC. The chain couples TRBV7-6 to TRBJ2-1; 8 bases match TRBD2. This CDR3 region has 14 residues. Trimming at V came to 5 bases and at J to 8 bases, leaving 8 bases not matched to a gene. Germline V lookup: CDR1 SGHVS, CDR2 FNYEAQ.